What follows describes a single T cell receptor beta chain. Source study methods: Scientists estimated how many nucleated cells there were by amplifying reference gene primers. Here immunoSEQ multiplex PCR was the method, and the copy in TCRdb shows in-frame clones only, minus some. V and J calls and clone size are given by that table; D and trimming were obtained from the DNA. The sample lists around 99,000 clones, approximately 85% occurring once. This record belongs to a study of blood T cell repertoires in COVID-19. On the study more broadly: In each case, the material was cDNA or gDNA derived from T cells, B-cell-depleted T cells, or PBMCs.

The V segment lost 4 bases and the J segment 0 bases; nucleotides outside the gene matches: 17. CDR1 and CDR2 from the germline V gene are MNHEY and SVGEGT. This CDR3 is 20 amino acids long. The receptor's source is an elderly woman with active or convalescent COVID-19. Material for sequencing was peripheral blood. The J gene is TRBJ2-7, the V gene TRBV6-2 or TRBV6-3; TRBD2 agrees at 11 bases. CDR3 nucleotide sequence: TGTGCCAGCAGTTCCTACTACCACGGGACTAGCGGAGCCTCCTCCTACGAGCAGTACTTC. Protein sequence: CASSSYYHGTSGASSYEQYF.